The 28 T cell receptor beta chains given below trace back to one sample, sequenced in a study of Graves' ophthalmopathy and Graves' hyperthyroidism. The TCR beta CDR3 regions underwent amplification from RNA transcripts. In the first round, RT-PCR was carried out with HTBI primers, and a multiplex PCR formed the second round. In TCRdb, the multiplex PCR reads were re-called with MiXCR into one record per CDR3 protein. The table records more than 1,000,000 distinct CDR3 sequences, 35% to 40% of them present only once. Sequences were obtained from peripheral blood or thyroid tissue (not recorded which). Source of these receptors: an adult man with Graves' hyperthyroidism.

To note about this clonotype: A much bigger clone sits one base away, suggesting this may be a read error. V and J are TRBV7-2 and TRBJ1-2; D unresolved. The germline V and J ends were trimmed by 3 bases and 0 bases, with 11 bases remaining between them. CDR3 length: 15 amino acids. CDR1 and CDR2 from the germline V gene are SGHTA and FQGNSA. The CDR3 nucleotides are TGTGCCAGCAGCTTCTCGCGAGCCTCTAACTATGGCTACACCTTC. Amino acid sequence: CASSFSRASNYGYTF.

This clonotype was observed many times. The chain links TRBV7-2 to TRBJ2-5; D is unresolved. Per the germline V gene, CDR1 is SGHTA and CDR2 is FQGNSA. The CDR3 loop spans 13 amino acids. Trimming took 8 bases from V and 2 from J, leaving 12 bases between them. In DNA form, the CDR3 reads TGTGCCAGCGGTGGTTACACTCAAGAGACCCAGTACTTC. The encoded protein is CASGGYTQETQYF.

This clonotype was counted only a few times. This chain connects TRBV7-2 to TRBJ2-7, with a possible D match to TRBD2 (5 bases). Germline CDR1 reads SGHTA; CDR2 reads FQGNSA. Trimming removed 6 bases at V and 0 bases at J, with 15 bases between. The CDR3 sequence is 15 residues long. The CDR3 is CASRSLGLSSYEQYF. CDR3 nucleotide sequence: TGTGCCAGCAGATCTTTAGGACTTTCCTCCTACGAGCAGTACTTC.

The V call is TRBV4-1, the J call TRBJ1-2, with D uncertain. The ends were cut back, 1 base at V and 2 bases at J, with 5 bases in the middle. The V gene's germline CDR1 is MGHRA and CDR2 YSYEKL. This CDR3 spans 13 amino acids. The CDR3 nucleotides read TGCGCCAGCAGCCAAGTAAGCAACTATGGCTACACCTTC. It translates to CASSQVSNYGYTF.

This clonotype was seen only a few times. The V and J genes are TRBV27 and TRBJ1-1, with D unclear. Trimming pared 6 bases from V and 3 bases from J, leaving 11 bases between. Germline CDR1 and CDR2: MNHEY and SMNVEV (reference sequence). The CDR3 extends over 13 amino acids. CDR3 loop: CASSPRKHTEAFF. CDR3 nucleotides: TGTGCCAGCAGCCCTAGGAAACACACTGAAGCTTTCTTT.

This clonotype was observed at least ten times. The chain employs TRBV20-1 and TRBJ1-6; 8 bases agree with TRBD1. Losses at the gene ends were 6 bases for V and 3 bases for J; bases not matched to a gene: 7. Germline V gene lookup returns CDR1 DFQATT and CDR2 SNEGSKA (reference sequence). The CDR3 totals 15 residues. The CDR3 here is CSATQGGDYNSPLHF. CDR3 nucleotide sequence: TGCAGTGCCACACAGGGGGGAGACTATAATTCACCCCTCCACTTT.

The CDR3 DNA follows: TGCAGTGCCGGGGACTACACTGAAGCTTTCTTT. This encodes CSAGDYTEAFF. The chain has TRBV20-1 and TRBJ1-1, with a tentative D call TRBD1 (5 bases). V lost 6 bases to trimming and J lost 3 bases, with 8 bases between them. This CDR3 contains 11 residues. Germline values: CDR1 DFQATT, CDR2 SNEGSKA (reference sequence).

The chain has TRBV7-2 and TRBJ2-7; the match to TRBD1 covers 10 bases. The CDR3 totals 15 residues. The V gene end was trimmed by 4 bases and the J gene end by 3 bases; junction bases not matched to a gene: 6. Germline CDR1 and CDR2: SGHTA and FQGNSA. CDR3 protein: CASSYRQGAHYEQYF. In nucleotides, the CDR3 is TGTGCCAGCAGCTATCGACAGGGGGCTCACTACGAGCAGTACTTC.

This clonotype came up many times. This chain connects TRBV7-3 to TRBJ2-5; either TRBD1 or TRBD2 may fit D (5 bases each). The length of the CDR3 is 15 residues. Germline V CDR1 and CDR2: SGHTA, FQGTGA. V gave up 2 bases and J gave up 1 base, with 11 bases separating them. The CDR3 loop is CASSLRGVSQETQYF. For the CDR3, the DNA is TGTGCCAGCAGCTTACGAGGGGTTAGCCAAGAGACCCAGTACTTC.

The V gene is TRBV3-1, the J gene TRBJ2-5; D might be TRBD1 (5 bases). The V gene lost 0 bases and the J gene lost 5 bases, with 13 bases spanning the gap. The V gene's germline CDR1 is LGHDT and CDR2 YNNKEL (reference sequence). CDR3 size: 15 residues. Here the CDR3 DNA reads TGTGCCAGCAGCCAAGAATCAGGGCACAGGGAGACCCAGTACTTC. Encoded protein: CASSQESGHRETQYF.

As to this clonotype: One end of the junction fails to match germline, which may point to a read error. The chain is built from TRBV11-2 and TRBJ2-7; D remains ambiguous. The DNA end lines up better with TRBJ2-4; the J call may be wrong. CDR1 is SGHAT, CDR2 FQNNGV, per germline. The CDR3 extends over 12 amino acids. CDR3 coding DNA: TGTGCCGGCAGCTCGCTAGGCCCCATTCAGTACTTC. Protein sequence: CAGSSLGPIQYF.

This chain connects TRBV7-6 to TRBJ2-7; D ambiguous. This CDR3 has 9 amino acids. In germline, CDR1 is SGHVS, CDR2 FNYEAQ. The CDR3 coding sequence is TGTGCCAGCAGCTTAGTACAGTCCGTG. This sequence encodes CASSLVQSV.

This clonotype came up many times. This chain joins TRBV7-2 and TRBJ1-6; 10 bases are a match to TRBD1. J was trimmed by 7 bases and V by 5 bases; bases with no gene match: 14. The germline V gene has CDR1 SGHTA and CDR2 FQGNSA. The CDR3 is made up of 18 amino acids. In DNA, the CDR3 is TGTGCCAGCAGCCCATCCAGCACCGACAGGGGGCTGAATTCACCCCTCCACTTT. This encodes CASSPSSTDRGLNSPLHF.

This clonotype has only a few counts. The V and J genes are TRBV7-4 and TRBJ2-7; D is possibly TRBD1 (5 bases). The CDR3 extends over 14 amino acids. Germline lookup yields CDR1 SGHVT and CDR2 SQSDAQ. With 1 base removed from V and 2 bases from J, the gap between germline ends came to 9 bases. The CDR3 is CASSLVGAAYEQYF. CDR3 nucleotides: TGTGCCAGCAGCTTAGTAGGGGCAGCCTACGAGCAGTACTTC.

With respect to this clonotype: Germline and junction disagree at one end, which may indicate a read error. The CDR3 loop is CASSLTGTEGYEQYF. The CDR3, as DNA: TGTGCCAGCTCTCTCACCGGGACAGAGGGCTACGAGCAGTACTTC. The chain recombines TRBV10-2 with TRBJ2-7; 7 bases line up with TRBD1. The CDR3 extends over 15 amino acids. Germline lookup yields CDR1 WSHSY and CDR2 SAAADI.

Regarding this clonotype: Sequence at one end of the junction differs from germline and may be a read error. V is TRBV7-2 and J is TRBJ2-5; a possible D gene is TRBD1 (5 bases). The V gene's germline CDR1 is SGHTA and CDR2 FQGNSA. This CDR3 comprises 16 residues. The CDR3 DNA is TGCGCCAGCAGCCACCTGGACATAGCCGAGGTTGGGACCCAGTACTTC. Translated: CASSHLDIAEVGTQYF.

This clonotype came up a few times. CDR3 in DNA: TGTGCCAGCAGCTTAGGCCTTGCTGCAGGCAGCTATGGCTACACCTTC. It translates to CASSLGLAAGSYGYTF. The V and J genes are TRBV13 and TRBJ1-2; D unresolved. V was pared by 0 bases and J by 4 bases, with 15 bases between. Germline V gives CDR1 PRHDT, CDR2 FYEKMQ (reference sequence). This CDR3 region has 16 residues.

This clonotype occurred many times. This sequence joins TRBV11-3 and TRBJ1-1; 8 positions agree with TRBD1. Germline CDR1 reads SGHNT; CDR2 reads YENEEA. The CDR3 has 15 residues. J gave up 1 base and V 6 bases, and 7 bases lay outside the gene matches. The CDR3 is CASSGAGGANTEAFF. The CDR3 coding sequence is TGTGCCAGCAGTGGGGCAGGGGGCGCGAACACTGAAGCTTTCTTT.

This chain connects TRBV10-2 to TRBJ2-5; 7 bases align to TRBD1. Germline-derived CDR1 and CDR2 are WSHSY and SAAADI. This CDR3 has 16 residues. V trimming: 3 bases; J trimming: 5 bases; junction bases outside the gene matches: 12. CDR3 sequence reads: CASSDFEGAWGETQYF. The CDR3, as DNA: TGCGCCAGCAGTGATTTTGAGGGGGCCTGGGGGGAGACCCAGTACTTC.

This clonotype was detected ten times or more. This chain uses TRBV29-1 with TRBJ2-5, with 9 bases fitting TRBD2. Trimming removed 6 bases from V and 5 bases from J; junction bases left unmatched: 10. The CDR3 runs to 14 residues. Germline CDR1 is SQVTM and CDR2 is ANQGSEA. The CDR3 bases are TGCAGCGTGGCCCTTAGCGGGAGCGGGGAGACCCAGTACTTC. This encodes CSVALSGSGETQYF.

This clonotype was seen more than once but under ten times. J is TRBJ2-3 and V is TRBV29-1; perhaps TRBD2 as D (5 bases). V was cut by 3 bases and J by 1 base, with 5 bases left in between. This CDR3 is 12 amino acids long. CDR1 and CDR2 from the germline V gene are SQVTM and ANQGSEA. The CDR3 is CSVERGTDTQYF. In DNA, the CDR3 is TGCAGCGTTGAGCGGGGCACAGATACGCAGTATTTT.

This clonotype was recorded many times. One junction end disagrees with the germline gene, perhaps due to a read error. V gene TRBV7-8 combines with J gene TRBJ2-5; D not resolved. CDR3 size: 11 residues. The germline CDR1 and CDR2 sequences are SGHVS and FQNEAQ. For the CDR3, the DNA is TGTGCCAGCAGCTCTTTTGGCACCCGTTCGTTC. This gives the protein CASSSFGTRSF.

This chain joins TRBV19 and TRBJ2-2, with D tentatively TRBD1 (6 bases). CDR3 length equals 17 residues. The germline V gene encodes CDR1 LNHDA and CDR2 SQIVND (reference sequence). V gave up 0 bases and J gave up 5 bases, with 16 bases separating them. In nucleotides, the CDR3 is TGTGCCAGTAGTATAGAGGCCCAGGGGAGAGGGACCGGGGAGCTGTTTTTT. It codes for CASSIEAQGRGTGELFF.

Remarks on this clonotype: The junction departs from germline at one end; a sequencing error may be responsible. The chain has TRBV7-2 and TRBJ1-2; unclear D gene. This CDR3 has 14 amino acids. Germline CDR1 is SGHTA and CDR2 is FQGNSA. The CDR3 here is CASSLDNRGYGYTF. CDR3 in DNA: TGTGCCAGCAGTTTAGATAACCGGGGATATGGCTACACCTTC.

This rearrangement joins TRBV5-1 to TRBJ2-7, with D perhaps assigned TRBD1 or TRBD2 (5 bases each). The CDR3 sequence is 15 residues long. Germline V CDR1 and CDR2: SGHRS, YFSETQ. V lost 4 bases and J 2 bases, leaving 16 bases between the germline ends. The CDR3: CASSEARDGTYEQYF. The CDR3 DNA is TGCGCCAGCAGCGAGGCCAGGGACGGAACCTACGAGCAGTACTTC.

Here the CDR3 reads CASSLRGGQVTNYGYTF. The CDR3 DNA reads TGTGCCAGCAGCTTAAGAGGGGGACAAGTCACTAACTATGGCTACACCTTC. This chain connects TRBV5-5 to TRBJ1-2, with TRBD1 as a possible D gene (6 bases). The CDR3 has 17 residues. CDR1 SGHKS and CDR2 YYEKEE come from the germline V gene (reference sequence). With 2 bases removed from V and 0 bases from J, the gap between germline ends came to 17 bases.

This clonotype was found many times. This sequence joins TRBV20-1 and TRBJ2-7, with a weak D call TRBD2 (6 bases). The CDR3 length is 13 residues. Trimming took off 1 base at V and 4 bases at J, with 11 bases between the two ends. CDR1 is DFQATT and CDR2 is SNEGSKA in the germline V gene (reference sequence). This CDR3 is CSARGPRGYEQYF. DNA of the CDR3: TGCAGTGCTAGAGGCCCACGGGGGTACGAGCAGTACTTC.

This clonotype was detected a few times. V usage is TRBV12-3 or TRBV12-4 and J usage is TRBJ1-5; possible D gene TRBD1, 5 bases. There are 16 residues in the CDR3. V was pared by 1 base and J by 5 bases, with 15 bases between. The CDR3 region has the DNA TGTGCCAGCAGTTTAGGGTCTCAGGGTTCCCATCAGCCCCAGCATTTT. This encodes CASSLGSQGSHQPQHF.